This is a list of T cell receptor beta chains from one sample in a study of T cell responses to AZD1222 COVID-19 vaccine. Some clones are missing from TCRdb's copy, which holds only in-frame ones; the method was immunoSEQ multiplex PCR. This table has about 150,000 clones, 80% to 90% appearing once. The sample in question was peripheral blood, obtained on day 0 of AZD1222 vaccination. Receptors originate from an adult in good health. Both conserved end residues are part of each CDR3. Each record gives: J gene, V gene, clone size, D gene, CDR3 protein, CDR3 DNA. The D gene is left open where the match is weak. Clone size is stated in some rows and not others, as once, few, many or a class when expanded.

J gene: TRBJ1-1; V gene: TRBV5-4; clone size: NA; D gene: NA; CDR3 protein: CASSLGSEAFF; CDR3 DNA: TGTGCCAGCAGCTTGGGGTCTGAAGCTTTCTTT
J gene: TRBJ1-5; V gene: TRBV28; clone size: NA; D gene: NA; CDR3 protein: CASKATAGGYSNQPQHF; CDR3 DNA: TGTGCCAGCAAGGCCACGGCGGGGGGATATAGCAATCAGCCCCAGCATTTT
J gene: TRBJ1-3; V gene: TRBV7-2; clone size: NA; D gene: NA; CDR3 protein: CASSLVGGSGNTIYF; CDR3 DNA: TGTGCCAGCAGCTTAGTGGGGGGCTCTGGAAACACCATATATTTT
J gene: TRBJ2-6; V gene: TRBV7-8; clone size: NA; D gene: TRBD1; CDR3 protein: CASSRIGETGVSGANVLTF; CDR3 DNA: TGTGCCAGCAGCCGTATAGGAGAGACAGGGGTCTCTGGGGCCAACGTCCTGACTTTC
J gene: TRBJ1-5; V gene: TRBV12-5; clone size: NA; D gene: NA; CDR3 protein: CASGPTEPQHF; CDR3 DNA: TGTGCTAGTGGTCCAACAGAGCCCCAGCATTTT
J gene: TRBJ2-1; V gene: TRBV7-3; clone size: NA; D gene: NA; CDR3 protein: CASSLLAVNYNEQFF; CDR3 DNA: TGTGCCAGCAGCTTATTAGCGGTTAACTACAATGAGCAGTTCTTC
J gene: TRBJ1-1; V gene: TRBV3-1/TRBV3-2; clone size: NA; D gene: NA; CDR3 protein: CASSRRGVGTEAFF; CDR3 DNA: TGTGCCAGCAGTCGTAGGGGGGTCGGTACTGAAGCTTTCTTT
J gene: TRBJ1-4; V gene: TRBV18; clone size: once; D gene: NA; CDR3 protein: CASSPGKEGEKLFF; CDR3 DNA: TGTGCCAGCTCACCGGGGAAGGAGGGTGAAAAACTGTTTTTT
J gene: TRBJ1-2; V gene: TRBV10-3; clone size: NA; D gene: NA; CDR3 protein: CAINERAGANYGYTF; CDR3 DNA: TGTGCCATCAATGAGCGGGCCGGAGCTAACTATGGCTACACCTTC
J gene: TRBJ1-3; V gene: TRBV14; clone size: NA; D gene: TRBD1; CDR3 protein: CASSQGRDRSIHGNTIYF; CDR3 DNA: TGTGCCAGCAGCCAGGGACGGGACAGGAGTATACACGGAAACACCATATATTTT
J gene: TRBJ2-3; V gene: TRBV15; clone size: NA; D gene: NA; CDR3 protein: CATSRDRRGASDTQYF; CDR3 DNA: TGTGCCACCAGCAGAGATCGAAGGGGCGCTTCGGATACGCAGTATTTT
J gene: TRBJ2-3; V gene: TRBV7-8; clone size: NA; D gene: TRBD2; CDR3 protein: CASSLGWSGGGTDTQYF; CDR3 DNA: TGTGCCAGCAGCTTAGGATGGAGCGGGGGGGGCACAGATACGCAGTATTTT
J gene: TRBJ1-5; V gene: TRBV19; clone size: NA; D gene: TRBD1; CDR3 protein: CASSIGDSSNSNQPQHF; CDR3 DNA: TGTGCCAGTAGCATTGGGGACAGTTCGAATAGCAATCAGCCCCAGCATTTT
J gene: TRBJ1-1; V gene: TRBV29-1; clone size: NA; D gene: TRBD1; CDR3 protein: CSADRGGEAFF; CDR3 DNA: TGCAGCGCCGACAGGGGAGGTGAAGCTTTCTTT
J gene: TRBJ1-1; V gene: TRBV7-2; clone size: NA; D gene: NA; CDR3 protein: CASSPRRGLMNTEAFF; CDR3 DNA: TGTGCCAGCAGCCCCCGAAGGGGGTTAATGAACACTGAAGCTTTCTTT
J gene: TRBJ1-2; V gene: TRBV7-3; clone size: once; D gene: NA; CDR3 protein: CASSSGPNYGYTF; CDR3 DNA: TGTGCCAGCAGCTCGGGTCCTAACTATGGCTACACCTTC
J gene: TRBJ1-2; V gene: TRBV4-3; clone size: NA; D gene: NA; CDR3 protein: CASSPVTGSGYTF; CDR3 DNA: TGCGCCAGCAGCCCAGTCACAGGGAGTGGCTACACCTTC
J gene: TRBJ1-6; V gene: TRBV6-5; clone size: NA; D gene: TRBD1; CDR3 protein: CASSFRQGPSPLHF; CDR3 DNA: TGTGCCAGCAGTTTTCGACAGGGCCCCTCGCCCCTCCACTTT
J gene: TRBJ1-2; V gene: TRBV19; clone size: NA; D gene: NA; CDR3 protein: CASSSPTQNYGYTF; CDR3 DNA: TGTGCCAGTAGCTCCCCCACACAGAACTATGGCTACACCTTC
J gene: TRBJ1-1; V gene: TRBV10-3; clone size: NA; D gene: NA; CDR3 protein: CAILNPMGMNTEAFF; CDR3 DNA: TGTGCCATTTTGAACCCCATGGGGATGAACACTGAAGCTTTCTTT
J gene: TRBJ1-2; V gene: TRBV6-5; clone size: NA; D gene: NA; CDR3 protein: CASSYGIGDYGYTF; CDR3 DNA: TGTGCCAGCAGTTACGGTATAGGGGACTATGGCTACACCTTC
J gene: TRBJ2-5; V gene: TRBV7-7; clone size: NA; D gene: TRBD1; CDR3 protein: CASSLGVTGTETQYF; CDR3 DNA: TGTGCTAGCAGCTTAGGAGTGACAGGGACGGAGACCCAGTACTTC
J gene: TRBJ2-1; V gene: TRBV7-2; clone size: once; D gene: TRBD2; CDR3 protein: CASSLVPSGGAGEQFF; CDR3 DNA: TGTGCCAGCAGCTTAGTCCCTAGCGGGGGGGCCGGAGAGCAGTTCTTC
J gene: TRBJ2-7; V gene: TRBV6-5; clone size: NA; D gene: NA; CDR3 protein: CASSYGLGGRFEQYF; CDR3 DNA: TGTGCCAGCAGTTATGGATTGGGGGGCCGCTTCGAGCAGTACTTC
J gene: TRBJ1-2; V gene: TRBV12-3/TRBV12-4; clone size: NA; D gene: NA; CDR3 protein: CASSFVVGGGYTF; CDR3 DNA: TGTGCCAGCAGTTTCGTGGTGGGGGGAGGCTACACCTTC
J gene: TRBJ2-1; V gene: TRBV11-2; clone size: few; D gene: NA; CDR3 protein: CASSFGEQFF; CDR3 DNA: TGTGCCAGCAGCTTTGGTGAGCAGTTCTTC
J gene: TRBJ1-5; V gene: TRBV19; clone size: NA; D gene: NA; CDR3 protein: CASSILQVVHQPQHF; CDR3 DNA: TGTGCCAGTAGTATCTTGCAGGTGGTACATCAGCCCCAGCATTTT
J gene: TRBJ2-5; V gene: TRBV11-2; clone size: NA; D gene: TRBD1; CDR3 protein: CASSSQRQGRETQYF; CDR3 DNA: TGTGCCAGCAGCTCCCAACGACAGGGGCGGGAGACCCAGTACTTC
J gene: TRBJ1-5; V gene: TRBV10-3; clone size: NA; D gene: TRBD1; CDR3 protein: CAISGLWGQGGSNQPQHF; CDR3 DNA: TGTGCCATCAGTGGGCTTTGGGGACAGGGTGGGTCCAATCAGCCCCAGCATTTT
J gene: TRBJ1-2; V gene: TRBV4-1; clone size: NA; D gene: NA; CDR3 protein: CASSQDKPGSIPDYGYTF; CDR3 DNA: TGCGCCAGCAGCCAAGATAAGCCAGGGTCCATCCCGGACTATGGCTACACCTTC
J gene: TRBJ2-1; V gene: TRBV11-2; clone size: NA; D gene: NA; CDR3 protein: CASSLHSPSGIEQFF; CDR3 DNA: TGTGCCAGCAGCTTACACAGCCCCTCGGGAATAGAGCAGTTCTTC
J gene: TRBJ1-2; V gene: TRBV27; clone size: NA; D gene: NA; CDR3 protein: CASSLSGGEGGYTF; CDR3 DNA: TGTGCCAGCAGTTTATCGGGAGGGGAAGGTGGCTACACCTTC
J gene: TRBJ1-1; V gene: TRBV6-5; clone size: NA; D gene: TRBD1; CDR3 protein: CASSFHKGAGTEAFF; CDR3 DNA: TGTGCCAGCAGTTTTCACAAGGGGGCTGGGACTGAAGCTTTCTTT
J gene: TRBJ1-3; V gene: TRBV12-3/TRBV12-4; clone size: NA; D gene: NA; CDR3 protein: CASSLQRNTIYF; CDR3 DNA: TGTGCCAGCAGTTTGCAGAGAAACACCATATATTTT
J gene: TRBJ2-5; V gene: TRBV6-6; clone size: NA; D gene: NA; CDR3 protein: CASSRLRSLRETQYF; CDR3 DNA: TGTGCCAGCAGTCGACTGAGAAGCCTGAGAGAGACCCAGTACTTC
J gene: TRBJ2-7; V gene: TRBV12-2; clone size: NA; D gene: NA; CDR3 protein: CASRQSADRDFYEQYF; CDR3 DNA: TGTGCAAGTCGCCAATCGGCGGACAGGGATTTCTACGAGCAGTACTTC
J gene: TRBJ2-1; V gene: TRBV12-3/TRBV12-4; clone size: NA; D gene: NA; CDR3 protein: CASSFPEIEQFF; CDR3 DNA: TGTGCCAGCAGTTTCCCCGAGATTGAGCAGTTCTTC
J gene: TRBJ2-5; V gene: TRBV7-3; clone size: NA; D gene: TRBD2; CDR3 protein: CASSRTPAGGRETQYF; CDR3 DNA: TGTGCCAGCAGCCGAACCCCCGCGGGGGGGCGAGAGACCCAGTACTTC
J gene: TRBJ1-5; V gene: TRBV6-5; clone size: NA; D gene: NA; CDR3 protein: CASSYVSNQPQHF; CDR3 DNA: TGTGCCAGCAGTTATGTCAGCAATCAGCCCCAGCATTTT
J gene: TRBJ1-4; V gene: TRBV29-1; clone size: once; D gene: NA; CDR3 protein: CSVRPQGTNEKLFF; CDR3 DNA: TGCAGCGTCCGACCACAGGGAACTAATGAAAAACTGTTTTTT
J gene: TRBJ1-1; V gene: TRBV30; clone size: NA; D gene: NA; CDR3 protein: CAWNPGITNTEAFF; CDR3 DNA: TGTGCCTGGAATCCGGGCATAACGAACACTGAAGCTTTCTTT
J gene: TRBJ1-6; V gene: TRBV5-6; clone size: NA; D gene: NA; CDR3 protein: CASSLYTGSRITLHF; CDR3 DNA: TGTGCCAGCAGCTTGTACACTGGGAGTCGGATCACCCTCCACTTT
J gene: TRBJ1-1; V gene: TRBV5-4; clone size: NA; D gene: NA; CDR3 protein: CASSLTENTEAFF; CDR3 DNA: TGTGCCAGCAGCTTGACAGAGAACACTGAAGCTTTCTTT
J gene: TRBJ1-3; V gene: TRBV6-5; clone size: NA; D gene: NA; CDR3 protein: CASSYLAVGGGTIYF; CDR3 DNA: TGTGCCAGCAGTTACCTGGCCGTAGGTGGAGGCACCATATATTTT
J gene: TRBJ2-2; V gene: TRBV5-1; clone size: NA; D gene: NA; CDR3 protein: CASSSSTGTGELFF; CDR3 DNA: TGCGCCAGCAGCTCGAGTACAGGGACCGGGGAGCTGTTTTTT
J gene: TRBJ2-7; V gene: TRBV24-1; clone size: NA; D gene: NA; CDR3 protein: CATSQSGVEQYF; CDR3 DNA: TGTGCCACCAGTCAATCCGGGGTGGAGCAGTACTTC
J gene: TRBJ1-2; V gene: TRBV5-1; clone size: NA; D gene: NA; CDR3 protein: CASSQRTSNYGYTF; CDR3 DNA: TGCGCCAGCAGCCAACGGACCTCTAACTATGGCTACACCTTC
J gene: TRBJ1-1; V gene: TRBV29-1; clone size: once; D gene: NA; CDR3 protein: CSVMTLNTEAFF; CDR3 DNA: TGCAGCGTGATGACATTGAACACTGAAGCTTTCTTT
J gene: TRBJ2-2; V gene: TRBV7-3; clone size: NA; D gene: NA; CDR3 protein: CASSSTGPGELFF; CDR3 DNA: TGTGCCAGCAGCTCGACAGGTCCCGGGGAGCTGTTTTTT
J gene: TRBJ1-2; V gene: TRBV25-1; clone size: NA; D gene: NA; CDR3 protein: CASKRGQGLYGYTF; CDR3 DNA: TGTGCCAGCAAACGGGGGCAGGGGCTCTATGGCTACACCTTC